Below, 21 T cell receptor beta chains from the same sample are listed, as sequenced in a study of prognosis after radiotherapy for stage I lung cancer. Amplification of TCR beta CDR3 from genomic DNA used two-round multiplex PCR. Primers (each specific to one TRBV or TRBJ gene) were used in first-round PCR. TCRdb re-derived calls from the multiplex PCR reads in MiXCR, one entry per CDR3 protein. The sample carries 30,000 to 40,000 distinct CDR3 sequences, roughly 25% recorded once. Sample: PBMCs, taken before or after stereotactic body radiation therapy (not recorded which). The receptors derive from a donor over 45 with non-small cell lung cancer.

Many counts were recorded for this clonotype. J is TRBJ1-2 and V is TRBV18; maybe TRBD1 (5 bases). Deletions cut 3 bases from V and 0 bases from J, with 14 bases between. Germline V CDR1 and CDR2: KGHSH, LQKENI. The CDR3 is made up of 16 amino acids. CDR3 coding DNA: TGTGCCAGCTCACCTTCCTCACAGGCGACTAACTATGGCTACACCTTC. Its translation is CASSPSSQATNYGYTF.

This clonotype came up many times. The chain uses TRBV6-7 and TRBJ1-1; no clear D. TRBV6-7 is designated an ORF whose function remains uncertain. With 2 bases removed from V and 2 bases from J, the gap between germline ends came to 18 bases. The CDR3 consists of 17 residues. CDR3: CASSYVGSRRRNTEAFF. The DNA of the CDR3 is TGTGCCAGCAGTTACGTTGGGTCTCGTCGAAGAAACACTGAAGCTTTCTTT.

There are many counts of this clonotype. The J gene is TRBJ1-6, the V gene TRBV3-1, with TRBD1 matching 9 bases. From germline, CDR1 is LGHDT and CDR2 YNNKEL (reference sequence). The CDR3 is 15 residues long. V shed 4 bases, J shed 7 bases, and the junction held 5 bases outside the gene matches. DNA for the CDR3: TGTGCCAGCAGCCCAACCGGGACAGGGAATTCACCCCTCCACTTT. It yields the protein CASSPTGTGNSPLHF.

This clonotype was detected ten times or more. The J gene is TRBJ1-4, the V gene TRBV4-2; D is possibly TRBD1 (6 bases). CDR1 LGHNA and CDR2 YNFKEQ come from the germline V gene. The CDR3 runs 16 residues. V was cut by 0 bases and J by 7 bases, with 15 bases left in between. The CDR3 protein is CASSQDLVEGGEKLFF. CDR3 nucleotides: TGTGCCAGCAGCCAAGATTTAGTCGAGGGGGGTGAAAAACTGTTTTTT.

This clonotype was counted at least ten times. The V and J genes are TRBV3-1 and TRBJ2-3; D may match TRBD1 or TRBD2 (5 bases each). V shed 4 bases and J shed 5 bases, with 19 bases lying between them. The CDR3 has 16 amino acids. Per the germline V gene, CDR1 is LGHDT and CDR2 is YNNKEL (reference sequence). The CDR3 DNA reads as TGTGCCAGCAGCCGGGACGGAGCGGCCCAAATAGATACGCAGTATTTT. Translation gives CASSRDGAAQIDTQYF.

Within the sample, this clonotype is medium-sized. This sequence joins TRBV2 and TRBJ2-1, with 7 bases identical to TRBD1. CDR1 is SNHLY, CDR2 FYNNEI, per germline. With 8 bases clipped from V and 0 bases from J, the junction kept 4 bases outside the gene matches. The CDR3 contains 14 residues. In DNA form, the CDR3 reads TGTGCCAGCGCCGGACAGGTCTCCTACAATGAGCAGTTCTTC. It encodes CASAGQVSYNEQFF.

This clonotype was recorded at least ten times. The chain links TRBV6-5 to TRBJ2-2; 7 positions match TRBD2. This CDR3 is 17 amino acids long. The germline gives CDR1 MNHEY, CDR2 SVGAGI. V gave up 3 bases and J gave up 0 bases; unmatched junction bases: 7. CDR3 region: CASSYWRELANTGELFF. In nucleotides, the CDR3 is TGTGCCAGCAGTTATTGGCGGGAGCTAGCGAACACCGGGGAGCTGTTTTTT.

In this sample, this clonotype turned up many times. The chain employs TRBV25-1 and TRBJ1-2; 7 bases fit TRBD1. Germline loops: CDR1 MGHDK, CDR2 SYGVNS. V was clipped by 2 bases and J by 4 bases; unmatched bases: 7. The CDR3 consists of 15 residues. The chain's CDR3 is CASSERGRGVYGYTF. CDR3 nucleotides: TGTGCCAGCAGTGAAAGAGGCAGGGGGGTCTATGGCTACACCTTC.

This clonotype was seen ten or more times. The rearrangement uses TRBV4-1 and TRBJ1-2; D is undetermined. Trimming took 0 bases from V and 8 from J, leaving 16 bases between them. Germline CDR1 MGHRA, CDR2 YSYEKL. This CDR3 is built from 15 residues. In nucleotides, the CDR3 is TGCGCCAGCAGCCAAGATATAACGCCCGTGAGAGGCTACACCTTC. Translated, it gives CASSQDITPVRGYTF.

This clonotype was seen at least ten times. DNA of the CDR3: TGTGCCAGCAGCTACGACAGGGCCATCAATCAGCCCCAGCATTTT. This encodes CASSYDRAINQPQHF. This chain uses TRBV12-3 or TRBV12-4 with TRBJ1-5; 7 nucleotides line up with TRBD1. The trim removed 6 bases at V and 3 bases at J, leaving 8 bases unmatched. The CDR3 is 15 residues long.

This clonotype was observed many times. A far bigger clonotype differs at one base, so this is likely a read error. This chain uses TRBV20-1 with TRBJ2-1, with 10 nucleotides matching TRBD2. V dropped 6 bases and J dropped 10; count of bases not matched to a gene: 12. The CDR3 runs 14 residues. Germline CDR1 and CDR2: DFQATT and SNEGSKA (reference sequence). The CDR3 protein is CSAKTSGATYEQFF. CDR3 nucleotide sequence: TGCAGTGCGAAAACTAGCGGGGCGACCTACGAGCAGTTCTTC.

The rearrangement uses TRBV7-9 and TRBJ2-3; D unresolved. The CDR3 is 14 amino acids. Germline V gives CDR1 SEHNR, CDR2 FQNEAQ (reference sequence). V was pared by 4 bases and J by 6 bases, with 14 bases between. The CDR3: CASSSKMLSDTQYF. The CDR3, as DNA: TGTGCCAGCAGCTCAAAGATGTTGTCGGATACGCAGTATTTT.

This clonotype came up many times. The genes are TRBV4-1 and TRBJ2-7; D is possibly TRBD1 or TRBD2 (6 bases each). V lost 2 bases and J 2 bases, leaving 13 bases between the germline ends. Germline V gene lookup returns CDR1 MGHRA and CDR2 YSYEKL. This CDR3 has 15 amino acids. This chain's CDR3 is CASSQLGGSPYEQYF. For the CDR3, the DNA is TGCGCCAGCAGCCAATTGGGGGGCTCCCCCTACGAGCAGTACTTC.

In this sample, this clonotype turned up many times. The CDR3 nucleotides are TGCGCCAGCAGCTTGGGAGCGGGAGGGATTGGAGATACGCAGTATTTT. Translation gives CASSLGAGGIGDTQYF. The chain links TRBV5-1 to TRBJ2-3, with TRBD2 matching over 10 bases. Trimming at V came to 0 bases and at J to 5 bases, leaving 6 bases not matched to a gene. Germline V gives CDR1 SGHRS, CDR2 YFSETQ. The CDR3 covers 16 residues.

Concerning this clonotype itself: The likely explanation is a read error, given a far larger clone one base away. The genes are TRBV6-9 and TRBJ2-3; no definite D call. Germline CDR1 and CDR2: MNHGY and SVAAGI. The CDR3 sequence is 14 residues long. Trimming removed 3 bases at V and 1 base at J, with 8 bases between. The CDR3 loop reads CASSYNSGTDTQYF. Here the CDR3 DNA reads TGTGCCAGCAGTTACAACTCGGGCACAGATACGCAGTATTTT.

As regards this clonotype: The junction departs from the called germline gene at one end, perhaps through a read error. This chain links TRBV12-3 or TRBV12-4 with TRBJ2-2; D possibly corresponds to TRBD2 (5 bases). This CDR3 spans 14 amino acids. CDR3 amino acids: CASSPDGNTGELVF. The CDR3 DNA reads TGTGCCAGCAGTCCGGACGGGAACACCGGGGAGCTGGTTTTT.

Comment on this clonotype: Just one base apart from a much larger clone, this may be a read error. The chain combines TRBV14 with TRBJ1-1; D not certain. Looked up from germline, CDR1 is SGHDN and CDR2 is FVKESK. Trimming removed 7 bases from V and 3 bases from J, with 12 bases in between. The CDR3 loop spans 13 amino acids. The CDR3 sequence: CASNHTRHTEAFF. CDR3 nucleotide sequence: TGTGCCAGCAACCACACTCGGCACACTGAAGCTTTCTTT.

This clonotype came up many times. The chain employs TRBV18 and TRBJ1-1; perhaps TRBD1 as D (5 bases). CDR1 is KGHSH and CDR2 is LQKENI in the germline V gene. The CDR3 contains 14 residues. Trimming took off 6 bases at V and 2 bases at J, with 13 bases between the two ends. CDR3 bases: TGTGCCAGCTCCCCCAGACAGCCTAACACTGAAGCTTTCTTT. This codes for CASSPRQPNTEAFF.

This clonotype was picked up one time. This likely came from a read error, as a far larger clone is one base away. The CDR3 DNA follows: TGTGCCAGCAGCTCGACCACAGTGGTAGGGACCGGGGAGCTGTTTTTT. Protein: CASSSTTVVGTGELFF. The rearrangement links TRBV7-2 to TRBJ2-2; D remains ambiguous. The CDR3 is made up of 16 amino acids. Deletions cut 4 bases from V and 5 bases from J, with 17 bases between. Germline loops: CDR1 SGHTA, CDR2 FQGNSA. The full variable domain, its missing parts supplied by reference TRBV7-2 and TRBJ2-2, is GAGVSQSPSNKVTEKGKDVELRCDPISGHTALYWYRQSLGQGLEFLIYFQGNSAPDKSGLPSDRFSAERTGGSVSTLTIQRTQQEDSAVYLCASSSTTVVGTGELFFGEGSRLTVL.

This clonotype was recorded at least ten times. The rearrangement links TRBV7-6 to TRBJ2-3; D remains ambiguous. CDR1 is SGHVS and CDR2 is FNYEAQ in the germline V gene. V was cut by 5 bases and J by 2 bases, with 2 bases left in between. The CDR3 loop spans 11 amino acids. CDR3 sequence reads: CASSDTDTQYF. In DNA form, the CDR3 reads TGTGCCAGCAGCGACACAGATACGCAGTATTTT. Full variable domain (remainder filled in from reference TRBV7-6 and TRBJ2-3): GAGVSQSPRYKVTKRGQDVALRCDPISGHVSLYWYRQALGQGPEFLTYFNYEAQQDKSGLPNDRFSAERPEGSISTLTIQRTEQRDSAMYRCASSDTDTQYFGPGTRLTVL.

This clonotype was seen many times. V is TRBV10-2 and J is TRBJ1-6, with no clear D. CDR1 is WSHSY and CDR2 is SAAADI in the germline V gene. Trimming took 7 bases from V and 7 from J, leaving 11 bases between them. CDR3 length: 13 amino acids. This CDR3 is CASIGVWNSPLHF. The CDR3 DNA is TGCGCCAGCATCGGGGTGTGGAATTCACCCCTCCACTTT.